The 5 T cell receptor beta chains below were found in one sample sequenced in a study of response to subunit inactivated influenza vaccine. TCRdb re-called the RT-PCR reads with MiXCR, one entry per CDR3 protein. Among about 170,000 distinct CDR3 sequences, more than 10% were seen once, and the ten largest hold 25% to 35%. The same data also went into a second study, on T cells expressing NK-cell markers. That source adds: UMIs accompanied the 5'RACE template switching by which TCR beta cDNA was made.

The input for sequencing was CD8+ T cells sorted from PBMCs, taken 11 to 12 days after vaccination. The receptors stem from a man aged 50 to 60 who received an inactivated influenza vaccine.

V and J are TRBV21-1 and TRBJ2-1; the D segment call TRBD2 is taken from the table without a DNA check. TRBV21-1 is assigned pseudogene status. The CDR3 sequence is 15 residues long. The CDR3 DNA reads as TGTGCCAGCAGCCCCCGCGGGGCTCACTACAATGAGCAGTTCTTC. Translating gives CASSPRGAHYNEQFF.

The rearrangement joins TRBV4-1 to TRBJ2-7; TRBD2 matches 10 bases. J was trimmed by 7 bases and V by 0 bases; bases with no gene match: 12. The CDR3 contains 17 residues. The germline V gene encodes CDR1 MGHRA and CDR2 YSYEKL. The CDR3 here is CASSQDLGLAEQGEQYF. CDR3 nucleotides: TGCGCCAGCAGCCAAGATCTCGGACTAGCGGAGCAAGGAGAGCAGTACTTC.

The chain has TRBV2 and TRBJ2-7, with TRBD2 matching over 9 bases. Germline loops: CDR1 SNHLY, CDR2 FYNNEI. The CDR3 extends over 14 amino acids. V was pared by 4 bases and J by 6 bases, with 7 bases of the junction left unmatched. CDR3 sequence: CASSVSGSPCEQYF. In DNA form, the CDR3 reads TGTGCCAGCAGTGTTAGCGGGAGTCCCTGCGAGCAGTACTTC.

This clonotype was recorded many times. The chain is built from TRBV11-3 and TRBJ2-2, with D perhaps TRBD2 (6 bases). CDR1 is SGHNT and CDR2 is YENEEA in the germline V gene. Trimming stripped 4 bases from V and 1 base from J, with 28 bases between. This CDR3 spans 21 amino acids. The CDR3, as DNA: TGTGCCAGCAGCTCCGACCCCGGACTATCCCGAGACGGAATGAACACCGGGGAGCTGTTTTTT. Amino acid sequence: CASSSDPGLSRDGMNTGELFF. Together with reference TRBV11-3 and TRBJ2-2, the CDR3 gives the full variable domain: EAGVVQSPRYKIIEKKQPVAFWCNPISGHNTLYWYLQNLGQGPELLIRYENEEAVDDSQLPKDRFSAERLKGVDSTLKIQPAELGDSAVYLCASSSDPGLSRDGMNTGELFFGEGSRLTVL.

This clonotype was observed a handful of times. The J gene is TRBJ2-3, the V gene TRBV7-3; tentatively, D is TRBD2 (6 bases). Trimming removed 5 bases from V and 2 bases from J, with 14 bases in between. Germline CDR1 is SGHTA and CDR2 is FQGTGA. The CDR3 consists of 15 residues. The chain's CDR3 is CASSQERVYTDTQYF. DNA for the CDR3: TGTGCCAGCAGCCAAGAGCGGGTATACACAGATACGCAGTATTTT.